Shown below are 16 T cell receptor beta chains from a single sample sequenced in a study of blood T cell repertoires in COVID-19. Sequenced by immunoSEQ multiplex PCR; TCRdb stores in-frame clones only, minus some. Here the sample spans under 350,000 clones, about four fifths being singletons. The material sequenced was peripheral blood. These receptors originate from a woman aged 45-65 years who had recovered from COVID-19.

V is TRBV11-2 and J is TRBJ2-1; D perhaps matches TRBD1 (6 bases). Trimming took 1 base from V and 6 from J, leaving 19 bases between them. Germline CDR1 and CDR2: SGHAT and FQNNGV. CDR3 length: 17 amino acids. CDR3 coding DNA: TGTGCCAGCAGCTTAGCCAGAGGCACAGGGAGAAGCAATGAGCAGTTCTTC. Translation gives CASSLARGTGRSNEQFF.

V gene TRBV6-6 combines with J gene TRBJ1-6; the match to TRBD1 covers 9 bases. CDR3 length: 14 amino acids. CDR1 and CDR2 (germline): MNHNY, SVGAGI (reference sequence). Unmatched junction bases numbered 1, after V lost 5 bases and J lost 5 bases. The CDR3: CASSGTGNNSPLHF. The CDR3 DNA reads TGTGCCAGCAGTGGGACAGGGAATAATTCACCCCTCCACTTT.

This sequence joins TRBV5-1 and TRBJ1-1; 7 bases match TRBD1. Germline V gene lookup returns CDR1 SGHRS and CDR2 YFSETQ. The trim removed 4 bases at V and 1 base at J, leaving 16 bases unmatched. The CDR3 is 18 amino acids. The CDR3 coding sequence is TGCGCCAGCAGCGACCCGACAGGGATTCTAACATCGAACACTGAAGCTTTCTTT. Its protein product is CASSDPTGILTSNTEAFF.

This clone has just one count. This rearrangement joins TRBV14 to TRBJ2-2, with D possibly TRBD1 on 5 matching bases. Per germline, CDR1 SGHDN and CDR2 FVKESK. Trimming cost V 0 bases and J 8 bases, with 13 bases left between them. This CDR3 is 15 amino acids long. CDR3 sequence: CASSQEGPKGGELFF. CDR3 sequence (DNA): TGTGCCAGCAGCCAAGAAGGCCCCAAGGGGGGGGAGCTGTTTTTT.

The rearrangement uses TRBV3-1 (or the pseudogene TRBV3-2) and TRBJ2-4, with 10 bases matching TRBD1. J was trimmed by 0 bases and V by 4 bases; bases with no gene match: 21. Germline lookup yields CDR1 LGHDT and CDR2 YNNKEL (reference sequence). The CDR3 is 22 residues long. CDR3 coding DNA: TGTGCCAGCAGCCTCTCTGACAGGGGGCGGAAGAGCGGGGTCGTAGCCAAAAACATTCAGTACTTC. Translation gives CASSLSDRGRKSGVVAKNIQYF.

V and J are TRBV20-1 and TRBJ2-3; 7 bases match TRBD2. V was clipped by 3 bases and J by 6 bases; unmatched bases: 9. Germline CDR1 DFQATT, CDR2 SNEGSKA (reference sequence). The length of the CDR3 is 14 residues. CDR3 in DNA: TGCAGTGCTAGTCAGGGCGGGAGAGCTGATACGCAGTATTTT. Protein: CSASQGGRADTQYF.

A few counts support this clone. Written as DNA, the CDR3 is TGTGCCAGCAATCGACAGGGGGCCTACGAGCAGTACTTC. It encodes CASNRQGAYEQYF. The rearrangement links TRBV7-2 to TRBJ2-7; the match to TRBD1 covers 9 bases. From germline, CDR1 is SGHTA and CDR2 FQGNSA. V lost 7 bases to trimming and J lost 2 bases; unmatched junction nucleotides: 3. The CDR3 contains 13 residues.

The chain is built from TRBV6-1 and TRBJ1-5, with unresolved D. This CDR3 is built from 14 residues. The V end lost 3 bases, the J end lost 11 bases, and 17 bases lay between the germline ends. The V gene's germline CDR1 is MNHNS and CDR2 SASEGT. CDR3 nucleotide sequence: TGTGCCAGCAGTGAGACTGGCAGTTTCAGCTCCCAGCATTTT. Translating it yields CASSETGSFSSQHF.

V is TRBV19 and J is TRBJ2-1; 8 nucleotides agree with TRBD2. Trimming took 6 bases from V and 3 from J; bases not matched to a gene: 10. The CDR3 runs 16 residues. Germline-derived CDR1 and CDR2 are LNHDA and SQIVND (reference sequence). The DNA of the CDR3 is TGTGCCAGTAGCCTAGGTGGCGGGAGGTACTACAATGAGCAGTTCTTC. Encoded protein: CASSLGGGRYYNEQFF.

In DNA form, the CDR3 reads TGTGCCAGCAGTTCCCCGGGAGTGGGCAGGGCGGAACAGCCCCAGCATTTT. It translates to CASSSPGVGRAEQPQHF. This chain connects TRBV28 to TRBJ1-5, with a tentative D call TRBD1 (5 bases). The CDR3 loop spans 17 amino acids. V shed 4 bases and J shed 7 bases, with 23 bases lying between them. CDR1 and CDR2 (germline): MDHEN, SYDVKM.

The chain uses TRBV30 and TRBJ1-6, with TRBD1 identical over 7 bases. The germline CDR1 and CDR2 sequences are GTSNPN and SVGIG (reference sequence). J gave up 7 bases and V 1 base, and 7 bases lay outside the gene matches. The CDR3 sequence is 15 residues long. The CDR3 coding sequence is TGTGCCTGGAGTGCCCCCGGGACAGTAAATTCACCCCTCCACTTT. Its translation is CAWSAPGTVNSPLHF. Complete variable domain (other parts from reference TRBV30 and TRBJ1-6): SQTIHQWPATLVQPVGSPLSLECTVEGTSNPNLYWYRQAAGRGLQLLFYSVGIGQISSEVPQNLSASRPQDRQFILSSKKLLLSDSGFYLCAWSAPGTVNSPLHFGNGTRLTVT.

The chain employs TRBV19 and TRBJ2-5; D perhaps matches TRBD2 (7 bases). The V end lost 5 bases, the J end lost 3 bases, and 19 bases lay between the germline ends. Germline CDR1 is LNHDA and CDR2 is SQIVND (reference sequence). The CDR3 covers 16 residues. The CDR3 nucleotides read TGTGCCAGTAGTCCGACCGGGGGGCTTTTGAAAGAGACCCAGTACTTC. Translated: CASSPTGGLLKETQYF.

The chain couples TRBV5-1 to TRBJ2-3; D is perhaps TRBD2 (5 bases). Germline V CDR1 and CDR2: SGHRS, YFSETQ. The CDR3 totals 15 residues. V was cut by 5 bases and J by 5 bases, with 18 bases left in between. As DNA, the CDR3 is TGCGCCAGCAGTATAGGCGGGTCCCGTATAGATACGCAGTATTTT. Translating gives CASSIGGSRIDTQYF.

The chain couples TRBV6-5 to TRBJ2-7; 8 positions agree with TRBD2. Germline CDR1 is MNHEY and CDR2 is SVGAGI. The CDR3 sequence is 15 residues long. J lost 3 bases, V lost 6 bases, and 10 bases had no gene match. DNA for the CDR3: TGTGCCAGCAGCTACCTTGGGACTAGTAACTACGAGCAGTACTTC. It codes for CASSYLGTSNYEQYF.

This clone was observed a few times. The J gene is TRBJ2-5, the V gene TRBV3-1 (or the pseudogene TRBV3-2), with D tentatively TRBD1 (6 bases). Trimming took off 8 bases at V and 8 bases at J, with 33 bases between the two ends. Germline CDR1 LGHDT, CDR2 YNNKEL (reference sequence). The CDR3 has 18 amino acids. The CDR3 region is CASLPWFDRLPRRYTQYF. Here the CDR3 DNA reads TGTGCCAGCCTCCCCTGGTTTGACAGGCTGCCACGACGCTATACCCAGTACTTC.

The gene calls are TRBV6-6 and TRBJ2-2; D remains ambiguous. V dropped 8 bases and J dropped 1 base, with 5 bases sitting between them. Germline V gives CDR1 MNHNY, CDR2 SVGAGI (reference sequence). The CDR3 is made up of 12 amino acids. CDR3 sequence: CASSQNTGELFF. CDR3 in DNA: TGTGCCAGCTCCCAGAACACCGGGGAGCTGTTTTTT.